This record covers a single TCR beta chain. The record originates from a study of tumor-infiltrating lymphocytes in localized non-small cell lung cancer. Profiled with immunoSEQ multiplex PCR; TCRdb holds only in-frame clones, not every one. The table lists 15,000 to 20,000 clones, approximately 84% of them singletons. There are 15 residues in the CDR3. This clonotype originated in a human donor with non-small cell lung cancer. This sequence joins TRBV21-1 and TRBJ2-1; the D segment call TRBD2 is taken from the table without a DNA check. TRBV21-1 represents a pseudogene. The source material was lung tumor tissue. This CDR3 reads CASRGDPSSYNEQFF. CDR3 DNA sequence: TGTGCCAGCCGAGGAGACCCGAGCTCCTACAATGAGCAGTTCTTC.